The clone carrying this T cell receptor beta chain has a count of ten or more. Its specificity is not known. TCRdb passed the reads through MiXCR, listing each CDR3 protein once. The data show 250,000 to 300,000 distinct CDR3 sequences, less than 25% seen once. Trimming cost V 5 bases and J 7 bases, with 21 bases left between them. This CDR3 has 16 amino acids. The data belong to a study of T cell repertoires in cytomegalovirus infection. Study at large: CMV epitopes in the study were HLA-C-restricted (recently identified) and HLA-B-restricted (well studied). TCR beta signatures that were public indicated CMV infection and matching HLA type.

Findings and limits, study-wide: There were HLA-C-restricted CMV-specific TCR beta clonotypes dominating the ex vivo response. Carriage of CMV together with the relevant HLA was identifiable through cumulative public TCR beta family frequency.

This chain links TRBV12-3 or TRBV12-4 with TRBJ1-5; tentative D call: TRBD1 (5 bases). The sequences come from cultured PBMCs, collected from culture after CMV antigen stimulation. This clonotype was obtained from a human donor in good health (CMV status not recorded). Some clones in this sample may be carry-over from other donors' samples. CDR3 region: CASSRPGLAHPQPQHF. CDR3 nucleotides: TGTGCCAGCAGTCGTCCGGGACTCGCCCACCCGCAGCCCCAGCATTTT.